This TCR beta chain was identified in a study of T-cell memory formation after mild COVID-19. Germline V gene sequence: CDR1 SGHRS, CDR2 YFSETQ. The CDR3 covers 14 residues. Trimming at V came to 4 bases and at J to 6 bases, leaving 5 bases not matched to a gene. TCRdb itself ran the 5' RACE reads through MiXCR, one entry per CDR3 protein. Of 350,000 or so distinct CDR3 sequences listed, 20% to 25% are singletons. Only a few counts were recorded for this clonotype. The chain links TRBV5-1 to TRBJ1-4, with 8 bases aligning to TRBD1. What was sequenced was PBMCs or a T cell subset sorted from them (not recorded which). The TCR originated in a man between 18 and 35 years old who had mild COVID-19 (a few samples of this study predate the infection). Cell type and time point are not known. CDR3 DNA: TGCGCCAGCAGCCTACAGGGGGAGGATGAAAAACTGTTTTTT. Its translation is CASSLQGEDEKLFF.